This TCR beta chain appears in the sequencing data of a study of shared clonotypes between healthy human individuals. Method: immunoSEQ multiplex PCR; TCRdb's copy keeps in-frame clones and lacks some. The sample shows about 480,000 clones, 79% of them seen only once. For genomic DNA, unsorted samples relied on around 93 million PBMCs. V shed 4 bases, J shed 7 bases, and the junction held 0 bases outside the gene matches. Germline CDR1 is SGHVS and CDR2 is FQNEAQ. CDR3 length: 12 residues. Material: PBMCs. The sequence derives from a woman in her forties in good health. Some clones in this sample may be carry-over from other donors' samples. The chain uses TRBV7-8 and TRBJ1-4; 7 bases map to TRBD1. DNA for the CDR3: TGTGCCAGCAGCTACAGGGGTGAAAAACTGTTTTTT. It translates to CASSYRGEKLFF.